These T cell receptor beta chains were read from a single sample in a study of OX40 agonist ivuxolimab in advanced cancers. The repertoire was sequenced with immunoSEQ multiplex PCR; TCRdb's copy has only in-frame clones and lacks some. This sample has about 69,000 clones, with nearly 90% found just once. This material consisted of CD4+ or CD8+ T cells sorted from blood, taken in a trial of the OX40 agonist ivuxolimab. The source of these receptors is an adult with an advanced solid tumor such as melanoma, head and neck, liver or kidney cancer. Each CDR3 is given with its conserved first and last residue. D genes are given only for firm matches. Some rows mark clone size as missing; the rest say once, few, many or name a class of expanded clone.

TRBJ1-4,-,TRBV28,-,TGTGCCAGCAGTCCGAACGGGGAAAAACTGTTTTTT,CASSPNGEKLFF
TRBJ2-2,-,TRBV5-4,TRBD2,TGTGCCAGCAGCCTAGCGGGTGGAACCGGGGAGCTGTTTTTT,CASSLAGGTGELFF
TRBJ2-5,-,TRBV5-1,-,TGCGCCAGCAGAGACGGGGGCGGCGGCTGGGAGACCCAGTACTTC,CASRDGGGGWETQYF
TRBJ2-1,-,TRBV15,-,TGTGCCACCAGCAGAGATGCGGGCGGGACGGATGAGCAGTTCTTC,CATSRDAGGTDEQFF
TRBJ2-3,-,TRBV7-2,-,TGTGCCAGCAGCCCAAACCGGGCCTCCACAGATACGCAGTATTTT,CASSPNRASTDTQYF
TRBJ2-5,-,TRBV7-2,-,TGTGCCAGCAGCTTAGGAGGAGCTCAAGAGACCCAGTACTTC,CASSLGGAQETQYF
TRBJ2-3,-,TRBV7-2,TRBD1,TGTGCCAGCAGCGCAGGGACAGGGAGGACAGATACGCAGTATTTT,CASSAGTGRTDTQYF
TRBJ2-1,-,TRBV10-3,TRBD1,TGTGCCATCAGTGAGTCGAGGGGACAGGGGTATTTGAATGAGCAGTTCTTC,CAISESRGQGYLNEQFF
TRBJ2-7,-,TRBV14,TRBD2,TGTGCCAGCAGCCAAGTACGTAGCGGGAGAGGTTACGAGCAGTACTTC,CASSQVRSGRGYEQYF
TRBJ1-4,few,TRBV4-2,-,TGTGCCAGCAGCCAAGATGGTAGAAATGAAAAACTGTTTTTT,CASSQDGRNEKLFF
TRBJ2-2,-,TRBV10-3,-,TGTGCCATTCAGCTCGCGGGGCGCGCCGGGGAGCTGTTTTTT,CAIQLAGRAGELFF
TRBJ2-1,-,TRBV11-2,-,TGTGCCAGCAGCTTAACCAATGAGCAGTTCTTC,CASSLTNEQFF
TRBJ2-2,-,TRBV5-1,-,TGCGCCAGCAGTAGACCGCGGACCGGGGAGCTGTTTTTT,CASSRPRTGELFF
TRBJ2-3,-,TRBV5-1,TRBD1,TGCGCCAGCAGCTTCCGGGACAGTGGCACAGATACGCAGTATTTT,CASSFRDSGTDTQYF
TRBJ2-7,-,TRBV9,-,TGTGCCAGCAGCGTAGTGCCAGGGACCTACGAGCAGTACTTC,CASSVVPGTYEQYF
TRBJ2-3,-,TRBV19,TRBD2,TGTGCCAGTAGTTCTCTAGCGGAAAGCACAGATACGCAGTATTTT,CASSSLAESTDTQYF
TRBJ2-7,-,TRBV7-6,TRBD2,TGTGCCAGCAGCACGACCGGGACTAGCGGGAGGTACGAGCAGTACTTC,CASSTTGTSGRYEQYF
TRBJ2-5,-,TRBV7-3,TRBD2,TGTGCCAGCAGCAAGACTAGCGGGAGTTTGGAGACCCAGTACTTC,CASSKTSGSLETQYF
TRBJ2-2,-,TRBV5-1,TRBD1,TGTGCCAGCACGAGACAGGGGTCCACCGGGGAGCTGTTTTTT,CASTRQGSTGELFF
TRBJ2-6,-,TRBV10-3,TRBD1,TGTGCCATCACCAGGGACAGGGTTGGGGCCAACGTCCTGACTTTC,CAITRDRVGANVLTF
TRBJ1-2,-,TRBV20-1,-,TGCAGTGCTAGCCAGGGAGGTGGCTACACCTTC,CSASQGGGYTF
TRBJ2-7,-,TRBV5-1,TRBD2,TGCGCCAGCAGCTTGGCGGCTAGCGGGGGCACCTACGAGCAGTACTTC,CASSLAASGGTYEQYF
TRBJ2-3,-,TRBV5-4,-,TGTGCCAGCAGCTTGGCAGCGACAGAGAGCACAGATACGCAGTATTTT,CASSLAATESTDTQYF
TRBJ2-3,-,TRBV7-9,TRBD2,TGTGCCAGCAGCGAGAGCGGGAGGGGCACAGATACGCAGTATTTT,CASSESGRGTDTQYF
TRBJ2-7,-,TRBV11-2,TRBD2,TGTGCCAGCAGCTTAGAGAGCGGGACCCCCTACGAGCAGTACTTC,CASSLESGTPYEQYF
TRBJ2-2,-,TRBV28,TRBD2,TGTGCCAGCAGTTTACAGGGAGGGGCCGGGGAGCTGTTTTTT,CASSLQGGAGELFF
TRBJ2-1,-,TRBV5-1,-,TGCGCCAGTAACCTAGAATTTCACAATGAGCAGTTCTTC,CASNLEFHNEQFF
TRBJ2-3,-,TRBV7-7,-,TGTGCTAGCAGCCTGGGACCCATTAGCACAGATACGCAGTATTTT,CASSLGPISTDTQYF
TRBJ2-3,-,TRBV5-1,-,TGCGCCAGCAGCTTAGACGATACGCAGTATTTT,CASSLDDTQYF
TRBJ1-2,-,TRBV6-1,TRBD1,TGTGCCAGCAGCCCGGACAGGGGAGGCTATGGCTACACCTTC,CASSPDRGGYGYTF
TRBJ2-7,-,TRBV7-3,-,TGTGCCAGCAGCTTAAGGGGTCAGACACGGCAGTACTTC,CASSLRGQTRQYF
TRBJ2-3,-,TRBV2,TRBD1,TGTGCCAGCATCATACCCCGGGACAGTCGAGGGACAGATACGCAGTATTTT,CASIIPRDSRGTDTQYF
TRBJ2-7,-,TRBV11-2,-,TGTGCCAGCAGTGCTACCGGGGGACTTAGCTACTACGAGCAGTACTTC,CASSATGGLSYYEQYF
TRBJ1-5,-,TRBV9,TRBD1,TGTGCCAGCAGCGCCGGGACAGGGACAAATCAGCCCCAGCATTTT,CASSAGTGTNQPQHF
TRBJ1-1,-,TRBV29-1,-,TGCAGCGTTGGGGGGTACGCTGAAGCTTTCTTT,CSVGGYAEAFF
TRBJ2-7,-,TRBV13,TRBD1,TGTGCCAGCAGCCATTCCGGCCGGGACAGGGAGCAGTACTTC,CASSHSGRDREQYF
TRBJ1-5,-,TRBV21-1,-,TGTGCCAGCAGCAAAGTCCCCGGGACAGGCGACTATAGCAATCAGCCCCAGCATTTT,CASSKVPGTGDYSNQPQHF
TRBJ2-7,-,TRBV11-3,TRBD2,TGTGCCACTCGGGGTGGCGGGAGTCCCTACGAGCAGTACTTC,CATRGGGSPYEQYF
TRBJ2-2,-,TRBV19,TRBD2,TGTGCCAGTACAGATCCGGGACTAGCGGTTCACGGGGAGCTGTTTTTT,CASTDPGLAVHGELFF
TRBJ2-5,-,TRBV11-3,-,TGTGCCAGCAGCCCGGGACGGACTGAACAAGAGACCCAGTACTTC,CASSPGRTEQETQYF
TRBJ1-1,-,TRBV5-4,-,TGTGCCAGCAGCTTGGTGCGGGGCCCGGGGACTGAAGCTTTCTTT,CASSLVRGPGTEAFF
TRBJ1-4,few,TRBV11-1,-,TGTGCCAGCAGCTGGACAGCGGCTAATGAAAAACTGTTTTTT,CASSWTAANEKLFF
TRBJ2-2,-,TRBV7-2,-,TGTGCCAGCAGCTTAAGAAGGGGTGACACCGGGGAGCTGTTTTTT,CASSLRRGDTGELFF
TRBJ2-1,-,TRBV15,-,TGTGCCACCAGCAGAGAAGGGCGCGGGGAGCAGTTCTTC,CATSREGRGEQFF
TRBJ1-1,-,TRBV5-1,-,TGCGCCAGCAGCTTGGTCCCGGGTAGGGGGAACACTGAAGCTTTCTTT,CASSLVPGRGNTEAFF
TRBJ2-3,-,TRBV11-2,TRBD2,TGTGCCAGCAGCCAGCGTGGGGAAGCGGGAGGGGCTACAGATACGCAGTATTTT,CASSQRGEAGGATDTQYF
TRBJ1-3,-,TRBV9,-,TGTGCCAGCAGCGCTCTGGTCGGCTCTGGAAACACCATATATTTT,CASSALVGSGNTIYF